One and the same sample provided the 20 T cell receptor beta chains below, sequenced in a study of T-cell reconstitution after alpha-beta-depleted transplantation in children. During its preparation, the TCRbeta library received unique molecular identifiers. Each CDR3 protein is one row after TCRdb ran MiXCR on the PCR reads. Of 200,000 to 250,000 distinct CDR3 sequences in the sample, about 9.2% were seen once. Specimen: PBMCs from the stem cell graft donor, collected from the stem cell graft. These receptors all stem from a human donor who donated a stem cell graft to a child with acute lymphoblastic leukemia.

This clonotype was counted ten times or more. This chain uses TRBV29-1 with TRBJ2-1, with D perhaps assigned TRBD1 or TRBD2 (5 bases each). Germline lookup yields CDR1 SQVTM and CDR2 ANQGSEA. Trimming removed 6 bases at V and 6 bases at J, with 6 bases between. This CDR3 region has 10 residues. CDR3 region: CSVGANEQFF. CDR3 DNA sequence: TGCAGCGTCGGGGCCAATGAGCAGTTCTTC.

The V call is TRBV5-6, the J call TRBJ1-2; TRBD1 is a possible D gene (5 bases). Trimming cost V 6 bases and J 2 bases, with 17 bases left between them. The CDR3 runs 15 residues. The germline V gene has CDR1 SGHDT and CDR2 YYEEEE. CDR3 coding DNA: TGTGCCAGCAACATAATTGGGACGGACAACTATGGCTACACCTTC. It encodes CASNIIGTDNYGYTF.

At least ten counts were recorded for this clonotype. This chain connects TRBV5-1 to TRBJ1-6, with 8 bases identical to TRBD1. This CDR3 contains 15 residues. Germline V lookup: CDR1 SGHRS, CDR2 YFSETQ. With 2 bases clipped from V and 7 bases from J, the junction kept 5 bases outside the gene matches. The CDR3 here is CASSLQGVLNSPLHF. The CDR3 bases are TGCGCCAGCAGCTTACAGGGGGTGTTGAATTCACCCCTCCACTTT.

The chain joins TRBV5-1 to TRBJ2-7, with TRBD1 matching 8 bases. The junction had 10 bases not matched to a gene; V was cut back by 5 bases and J by 6 bases. The CDR3 length is 14 residues. Per the germline V gene, CDR1 is SGHRS and CDR2 is YFSETQ. CDR3 sequence reads: CASREAGGWSEQYF. The CDR3 DNA is TGCGCCAGCAGAGAGGCAGGGGGCTGGAGCGAGCAGTACTTC.

V is TRBV14 and J is TRBJ1-1, with D uncertain. CDR1 and CDR2 from the germline V gene are SGHDN and FVKESK. The germline V and J ends were trimmed by 7 bases and 0 bases, with 12 bases remaining between them. The CDR3 is 14 amino acids. The CDR3 reads CASTSGGVNTEAFF. DNA of the CDR3: TGTGCCAGCACCTCAGGTGGAGTGAACACTGAAGCTTTCTTT.

This clonotype has more than one count but fewer than ten. The chain links TRBV24-1 to TRBJ2-1; D uncertain. Germline loops: CDR1 KGHDR, CDR2 SFDVKD. V was cut by 10 bases and J by 7 bases, with 19 bases left in between. The CDR3 extends over 14 amino acids. CDR3 coding DNA: TGTGCCACTCGCGACGGAATCAAGAGAAATGAGCAGTTCTTC. Residues: CATRDGIKRNEQFF.

This chain links TRBV4-3 with TRBJ2-1; D gene ambiguous. There are 17 residues in the CDR3. CDR1 and CDR2 (germline): LGHNA, YSLEER. Between the trimmed V and J ends, which lost 0 bases and 4 bases, there was a span of 16 bases. DNA for the CDR3: TGCGCCAGCAGCCAAGAAGTTGCCGTGACCGCGTACAATGAGCAGTTCTTC. Amino acids: CASSQEVAVTAYNEQFF.

There are a few counts of this clonotype. J is TRBJ1-2 and V is TRBV27; TRBD1 agrees at 8 bases. The germline gives CDR1 MNHEY, CDR2 SMNVEV (reference sequence). V lost 5 bases and J lost 7; bases outside the gene matches: 18. CDR3 length: 17 amino acids. The CDR3, as DNA: TGTGCCAGCAGTCGAGCCGGGACAGGCGGTAGCTTTGCTGGCTACACCTTC. It is translated as CASSRAGTGGSFAGYTF.

This clonotype was picked up many times. J is TRBJ2-2 and V is TRBV5-1, with D maybe TRBD2 (6 bases). Per germline, CDR1 SGHRS and CDR2 YFSETQ. Between the trimmed V and J ends, which lost 2 bases and 0 bases, there was a span of 11 bases. The CDR3 contains 16 residues. The CDR3 DNA reads as TGCGCCAGCAGCTTAACCGGGAGCGCGAACACCGGGGAGCTGTTTTTT. Translating it yields CASSLTGSANTGELFF.

This clonotype came up many times. This chain uses TRBV24-1 with TRBJ2-3; no firm D call. The germline CDR1 and CDR2 sequences are KGHDR and SFDVKD. V gave up 6 bases and J gave up 7 bases, with 7 bases separating them. This CDR3 has 11 amino acids. CDR3 in DNA: TGTGCCACCAGTATAAGTAATACGCAGTATTTT. Its protein product is CATSISNTQYF.

This clonotype was seen repeatedly, ten times or more. This sequence joins TRBV15 and TRBJ2-3; 10 nucleotides match TRBD2. Germline loops: CDR1 LNHNV, CDR2 YYDKDF (reference sequence). The CDR3 length is 17 residues. The J segment lost 7 bases and the V segment lost 0 bases, leaving 10 bases of the junction unmatched. CDR3 in amino acids: CATSRDPKAGGLNTQYF. In DNA form, the CDR3 reads TGTGCCACCAGCAGAGACCCAAAAGCGGGGGGGCTAAATACGCAGTATTTT.

This clonotype has at least ten counts. The rearrangement links TRBV19 to TRBJ2-1; TRBD2 matches at 14 bases. This CDR3 comprises 17 residues. J was trimmed by 6 bases and V by 0 bases; bases with no gene match: 4. Germline V CDR1 and CDR2: LNHDA, SQIVND (reference sequence). For the CDR3, the DNA is TGTGCCAGTAGTATAGAACGACTAGCGGGGGGGCTCAATGAGCAGTTCTTC. Translated: CASSIERLAGGLNEQFF.

This clonotype has more than one count but fewer than ten. V usage is TRBV29-1 and J usage is TRBJ2-3; no firm D call. This CDR3 is built from 18 residues. The germline gives CDR1 SQVTM, CDR2 ANQGSEA. With 5 bases removed from V and 2 bases from J, the gap between germline ends came to 26 bases. The CDR3 DNA reads TGCAGCGTTTCCCATCGGCGATCGTGGGATCCCTTCACAGATACGCAGTATTTT. Residues: CSVSHRRSWDPFTDTQYF.

This clonotype came up many times. The chain joins TRBV12-3 or TRBV12-4 to TRBJ1-5; maybe TRBD1 (5 bases). V lost 1 base, J lost 4 bases, and 11 bases lay in between. The CDR3 is 15 residues long. The chain's CDR3 is CASSLGPGLNQPQHF. The CDR3 coding sequence is TGTGCCAGCAGTTTAGGACCGGGACTTAATCAGCCCCAGCATTTT.

The rearrangement links TRBV12-3 or TRBV12-4 to TRBJ1-5; TRBD1 matches 8 bases. The CDR3 sequence is 14 residues long. V shed 5 bases, J shed 2 bases, and the junction held 2 bases outside the gene matches. CDR3 protein: CASSGQGGNQPQHF. The CDR3 DNA reads as TGTGCCAGCAGTGGACAGGGAGGCAATCAGCCCCAGCATTTT.

This clonotype turned up a few times. This rearrangement joins TRBV7-6 to TRBJ2-1; D may match TRBD1 or TRBD2 (6 bases each). CDR3 length: 15 amino acids. Trimming took off 0 bases at V and 7 bases at J, with 13 bases between the two ends. In germline, CDR1 is SGHVS, CDR2 FNYEAQ. CDR3 nucleotide sequence: TGTGCCAGCAGCTTAGCGTGGGGGGCAGTAAATGAGCAGTTCTTC. It translates to CASSLAWGAVNEQFF. The variable domain in full, completed from reference TRBV7-6 and TRBJ2-1, reads GAGVSQSPRYKVTKRGQDVALRCDPISGHVSLYWYRQALGQGPEFLTYFNYEAQQDKSGLPNDRFSAERPEGSISTLTIQRTEQRDSAMYRCASSLAWGAVNEQFFGPGTRLTVL.

At least ten counts were recorded for this clonotype. This chain joins TRBV20-1 and TRBJ1-5; D possibly corresponds to TRBD1 (5 bases). The CDR3 has 15 amino acids. The V and J ends lost 3 bases and 4 bases respectively, with 16 bases between them. Germline V gene sequence: CDR1 DFQATT, CDR2 SNEGSKA (reference sequence). The DNA of the CDR3 is TGCAGTGCTAGTCAAGGGACGGGGAGTAATCAGCCCCAGCATTTT. Translating gives CSASQGTGSNQPQHF.

The sample holds many counts of this clonotype. The chain is built from TRBV20-1 and TRBJ1-5; D unclear. The germline V gene encodes CDR1 DFQATT and CDR2 SNEGSKA (reference sequence). This CDR3 contains 12 residues. Trimming stripped 7 bases from V and 0 bases from J, with 7 bases between. The CDR3 region is CSGSDSNQPQHF. The CDR3 bases are TGCAGTGGAAGCGATAGCAATCAGCCCCAGCATTTT.

This clonotype turned up a few times. The chain uses TRBV5-1 and TRBJ2-3, with D hard to call. Looked up from germline, CDR1 is SGHRS and CDR2 is YFSETQ. The V end was cut by 4 bases, the J end by 2 bases, with 26 bases between. This CDR3 spans 19 amino acids. This CDR3 is CASSELPGRRTISTDTQYF. The DNA of the CDR3 is TGCGCCAGCAGCGAACTTCCGGGCCGACGGACCATCTCCACAGATACGCAGTATTTT.

This clonotype was seen repeatedly, ten times or more. The chain uses TRBV20-1 and TRBJ1-5; tentative D call: TRBD1 (5 bases). This CDR3 has 12 amino acids. Deletions cut 6 bases from V and 3 bases from J, with 9 bases between. From germline, CDR1 is DFQATT and CDR2 SNEGSKA (reference sequence). CDR3 loop: CSAGDLNQPQHF. For the CDR3, the DNA is TGCAGTGCAGGGGACCTCAATCAGCCCCAGCATTTT.